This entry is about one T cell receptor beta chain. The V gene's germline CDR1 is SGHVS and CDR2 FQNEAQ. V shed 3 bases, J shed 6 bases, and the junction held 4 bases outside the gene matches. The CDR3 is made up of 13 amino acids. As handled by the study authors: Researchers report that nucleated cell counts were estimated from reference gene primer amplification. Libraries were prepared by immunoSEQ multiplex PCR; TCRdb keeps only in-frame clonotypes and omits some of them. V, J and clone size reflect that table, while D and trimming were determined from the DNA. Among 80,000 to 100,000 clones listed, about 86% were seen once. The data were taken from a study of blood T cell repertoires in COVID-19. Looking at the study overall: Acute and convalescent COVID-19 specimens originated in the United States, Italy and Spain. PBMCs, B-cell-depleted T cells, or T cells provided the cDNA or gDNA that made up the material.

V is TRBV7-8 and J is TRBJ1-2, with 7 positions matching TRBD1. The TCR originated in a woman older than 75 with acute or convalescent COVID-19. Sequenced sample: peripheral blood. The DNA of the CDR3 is TGTGCCAGCAGCTTGACAGGGTTAGATGGCTACACCTTC. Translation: CASSLTGLDGYTF.